This entry lists 16 T cell receptor beta chains sequenced from one sample in a study of shared clonotypes between healthy human individuals. Sequencing used immunoSEQ multiplex PCR; TCRdb keeps in-frame clones, though not all of them. The sample includes approximately 2,000,000 clones, around 93% seen only once; the top ten take about 1.7%. CD8 cells classed as naive were CD45RO-negative and positively selected for CCR7, excluding terminally differentiated effector memory CD45RA+ cells. Input material: naive CD8+ T cells from PBMCs. These receptors were taken from a man younger than 35 in good health. Some clones in this sample may be carry-over from other donors' samples.

Of note for this clone: Other DNA sequences in the same sample also yield this CDR3. The J gene is TRBJ1-5, the V gene TRBV2; a possible D gene is TRBD1 (5 bases). The length of the CDR3 is 14 residues. The V gene's germline CDR1 is SNHLY and CDR2 FYNNEI. The V end lost 4 bases, the J end lost 2 bases, and 9 bases lay between the germline ends. CDR3 protein: CASSGGRGNQPQHF. The CDR3 DNA follows: TGTGCCAGCAGTGGGGGCCGGGGCAATCAGCCCCAGCATTTT. Full variable domain (rest looked up from reference TRBV2 and TRBJ1-5): EPEVTQTPSHQVTQMGQEVILRCVPISNHLYFYWYRQILGQKVEFLVSFYNNEISEKSEIFDDQFSVERPDGSNFTLKIRSTKLEDSAMYFCASSGGRGNQPQHFGDGTRLSIL.

This clone was counted only a few times. This sequence joins TRBV7-9 and TRBJ2-3; D is possibly TRBD1 (5 bases). The CDR3 is 14 residues long. Germline V CDR1 and CDR2: SEHNR, FQNEAQ (reference sequence). The germline V and J ends were trimmed by 5 bases and 0 bases, with 9 bases remaining between them. The CDR3 loop is CASSPTDSTDTQYF. CDR3 sequence (DNA): TGTGCCAGCAGCCCGACAGATAGCACAGATACGCAGTATTTT.

The table lists this clone with a count of one. The chain couples TRBV27 to TRBJ2-6; D possibly corresponds to TRBD2 (5 bases). CDR3 length equals 16 residues. Trimming cost V 5 bases and J 2 bases, with 13 bases left between them. Germline lookup yields CDR1 MNHEY and CDR2 SMNVEV (reference sequence). The CDR3 loop is CASSASLGAGANVLTF. The CDR3 DNA follows: TGTGCCAGCAGTGCCAGTCTCGGGGCTGGGGCCAACGTCCTGACTTTC.

The rearrangement uses TRBV5-1 and TRBJ2-7; D is unresolved. Germline assignment: CDR1 SGHRS and CDR2 YFSETQ. Trimming took off 1 base at V and 3 bases at J, with 17 bases between the two ends. The CDR3 length is 16 residues. The CDR3 DNA reads TGCGCCAGCAGCTTGTTCAAGGATTGGAGCGTCTACGAGCAGTACTTC. This sequence encodes CASSLFKDWSVYEQYF.

The chain links TRBV19 to TRBJ2-7; 9 bases line up with TRBD2. Germline V gives CDR1 LNHDA, CDR2 SQIVND (reference sequence). After removal of 5 bases from V and 2 bases from J, the junction contained 22 bases not matched to a gene. The CDR3 is 20 residues long. The CDR3 loop is CASSSTDPAGPSGKPYEQYF. CDR3 DNA sequence: TGTGCCAGTAGTTCCACGGACCCCGCGGGACCTAGCGGGAAACCCTACGAGCAGTACTTC.

The chain couples TRBV29-1 to TRBJ2-1, with a tentative D call TRBD1 (6 bases). This CDR3 has 15 amino acids. From germline, CDR1 is SQVTM and CDR2 ANQGSEA. Between the trimmed V and J ends, which lost 4 bases and 0 bases, there was a span of 13 bases. In nucleotides, the CDR3 is TGCAGCGTTGTGGGGGCTATTGGCTCCTACAATGAGCAGTTCTTC. Translated, it gives CSVVGAIGSYNEQFF.

V usage is TRBV19 and J usage is TRBJ2-1; D might be TRBD2 (5 bases). The germline gives CDR1 LNHDA, CDR2 SQIVND (reference sequence). The V end was cut by 2 bases, the J end by 7 bases, with 9 bases between. CDR3 length: 13 amino acids. CDR3 sequence: CASSINSGNEQFF. CDR3 sequence (DNA): TGTGCCAGTAGTATAAATTCGGGGAATGAGCAGTTCTTC.

The chain carries TRBV4-1 and TRBJ2-3; 8 nucleotides align to TRBD2. The V gene end was trimmed by 0 bases and the J gene end by 6 bases; junction bases not matched to a gene: 11. Germline V gives CDR1 MGHRA, CDR2 YSYEKL. The CDR3 loop spans 17 amino acids. The CDR3 DNA follows: TGCGCCAGCAGCCAAGAGTCCCGGGGGGGAAGGTTCGATACGCAGTATTTT. It specifies CASSQESRGGRFDTQYF.

V and J are TRBV10-1 and TRBJ2-1; D call uncertain. Germline loops: CDR1 WNHNN, CDR2 SYGVQD (reference sequence). Trimming shortened V by 0 bases and J by 0 bases, and 12 bases separated the two germline ends. The CDR3 extends over 17 amino acids. This CDR3 reads CASSESAVTYSYNEQFF. The DNA for the CDR3 is TGCGCCAGCAGTGAGTCGGCAGTTACCTACTCCTACAATGAGCAGTTCTTC.

V is TRBV27 and J is TRBJ2-6; D possibly uses TRBD1 or TRBD2 (5 bases each). The CDR3 extends over 15 amino acids. V was cut by 7 bases and J by 3 bases, with 13 bases left in between. Per germline, CDR1 MNHEY and CDR2 SMNVEV (reference sequence). CDR3 in amino acids: CASTAGSNGANVLTF. For the CDR3, the DNA is TGTGCCAGCACGGCAGGGAGTAATGGGGCCAACGTCCTGACTTTC.

The CDR3 spells CASTGPSSSYEQYF. The CDR3 DNA follows: TGTGCCAGCACCGGGCCATCGAGCTCCTACGAGCAGTACTTC. J is TRBJ2-7 and V is TRBV7-9, with D hard to call. CDR1 is SEHNR and CDR2 is FQNEAQ in the germline V gene (reference sequence). V lost 7 bases and J 0 bases, leaving 13 bases between the germline ends. The CDR3 sequence is 14 residues long.

A note on this clone: This sample includes further DNA sequences coding for the same CDR3. The V call is TRBV27, the J call TRBJ2-3, with 9 bases identical to TRBD2. Germline V CDR1 and CDR2: MNHEY, SMNVEV (reference sequence). The ends lost 1 base at V and 4 bases at J; junction bases unmatched: 6. The CDR3 extends over 16 amino acids. The CDR3 protein is CASSLLGGRAADTQYF. CDR3 DNA: TGTGCCAGCAGTTTATTAGGCGGGAGGGCCGCAGATACGCAGTATTTT.

The V and J genes are TRBV5-4 and TRBJ1-2; D might be TRBD1 (5 bases). CDR1 SGHNT and CDR2 YYREEE come from the germline V gene (reference sequence). The CDR3 covers 15 residues. V was clipped by 2 bases and J by 0 bases, with 11 bases between them. This CDR3 is CASSFRDSTNYGYTF. CDR3 coding DNA: TGTGCCAGCAGCTTCAGAGACAGTACTAACTATGGCTACACCTTC.

Only one count was recorded for this clone. The chain couples TRBV2 to TRBJ2-3; D may be TRBD2 (5 bases). The V end was cut by 9 bases, the J end by 4 bases, with 17 bases between. CDR1 and CDR2 (germline): SNHLY, FYNNEI. The CDR3 sequence is 14 residues long. The CDR3 bases are TGTGCCAGTACCCGGGGAGACGTCGCAGATACGCAGTATTTT. Translation: CASTRGDVADTQYF.

V is TRBV9 and J is TRBJ1-3; D unresolved. The CDR3 spans 11 residues. Trimming shortened V by 4 bases and J by 6 bases, and 5 bases separated the two germline ends. Germline loops: CDR1 SGDLS, CDR2 YYNGEE. The CDR3 bases are TGTGCCAGCAGCCGCATAAACACCATATATTTT. Amino acid sequence: CASSRINTIYF.

The chain links TRBV27 to TRBJ1-3; no reliable D call. Trimming left V 6 bases short and J 0 bases short, with 12 bases between. Germline values: CDR1 MNHEY, CDR2 SMNVEV (reference sequence). The CDR3 covers 15 residues. The CDR3 DNA is TGTGCCAGCAGATCGACACGCAACTCTGGAAACACCATATATTTT. Translation: CASRSTRNSGNTIYF.